The next 12 T cell receptor beta chains were all read from a single sample in a study of T cell responses to AZD1222 COVID-19 vaccine. Sequencing used immunoSEQ multiplex PCR; TCRdb keeps in-frame clones, though not all of them. The sample lists roughly 160,000 clones, roughly 94% occurring once. The sample was peripheral blood, taken 28 days after the second AZD1222 dose. Source of these receptors: an adult who received the AZD1222 COVID-19 vaccine.

In this sample, this clone turned up a few times. The chain couples TRBV7-9 to TRBJ2-7; the D is unclear. The germline V gene has CDR1 SEHNR and CDR2 FQNEAQ (reference sequence). The CDR3 is 15 amino acids. V lost 2 bases and J 5 bases, leaving 16 bases between the germline ends. CDR3 loop: CASSLRLGRMDEQYF. CDR3 DNA sequence: TGTGCCAGCAGCTTAAGGCTGGGCAGGATGGACGAGCAGTACTTC. Supplemented by reference TRBV7-9 and TRBJ2-7, the full variable domain reads DTGVSQNPRHKITKRGQNVTFRCDPISEHNRLYWYRQTLGQGPEFLTYFQNEAQLEKSRLLSDRFSAERPKGSFSTLEIQRTEQGDSAMYLCASSLRLGRMDEQYFGPGTRLTVT.

This clone was seen just once. The CDR3 here is CASSQGRPPRGNTIYF. CDR3 nucleotides: TGCGCCAGCAGCCAGGGGAGACCTCCTCGTGGAAACACCATATATTTT. The chain recombines TRBV4-3 with TRBJ1-3; the D is unclear. The germline V gene encodes CDR1 LGHNA and CDR2 YSLEER. The V gene lost 3 bases and the J gene lost 3 bases, with 15 bases spanning the gap. The CDR3 extends over 16 amino acids.

The rearrangement uses TRBV19 and TRBJ2-5, with D hard to call. The CDR3 contains 15 residues. The V gene lost 3 bases and the J gene lost 2 bases, with 13 bases spanning the gap. Germline V lookup: CDR1 LNHDA, CDR2 SQIVND (reference sequence). CDR3 nucleotides: TGTGCCAGTAGTATTGATGGGAAGGGTCAAGAGACCCAGTACTTC. Residues: CASSIDGKGQETQYF.

The chain uses TRBV4-2 and TRBJ1-5; no clear D gene. V lost 4 bases and J 4 bases, leaving 8 bases between the germline ends. The CDR3 runs 13 residues. The germline CDR1 and CDR2 sequences are LGHNA and YNFKEQ. The CDR3 loop is CASSRSENQPQHF. The CDR3 DNA sequence: TGTGCCAGCAGCCGATCAGAGAATCAGCCCCAGCATTTT.

This chain uses TRBV13 with TRBJ2-1; 7 bases match TRBD2. The CDR3 loop spans 16 amino acids. Germline V gene data show CDR1 as PRHDT and CDR2 as FYEKMQ (reference sequence). V was pared by 5 bases and J by 6 bases, with 13 bases of the junction left unmatched. The CDR3 DNA sequence: TGTGCCAGCAGCCCAGGAGGGACCTGGGAGGGCAATGAGCAGTTCTTC. Translating gives CASSPGGTWEGNEQFF. Complete variable domain (other parts from reference TRBV13 and TRBJ2-1): AAGVIQSPRHLIKEKRETATLKCYPIPRHDTVYWYQQGPGQDPQFLISFYEKMQSDKGSIPDRFSAQQFSDYHSELNMSSLELGDSALYFCASSPGGTWEGNEQFFGPGTRLTVL.

The chain employs TRBV5-4 and TRBJ1-1; maybe TRBD1 (5 bases). The CDR3 contains 15 residues. Germline V gives CDR1 SGHNT, CDR2 YYREEE (reference sequence). V shed 4 bases and J shed 3 bases, with 16 bases lying between them. CDR3 DNA: TGTGCCAGCAGCCCGAGGGACGGCGCGCACACTGAAGCTTTCTTT. Translated: CASSPRDGAHTEAFF.

This clone was counted a single time. V gene TRBV10-3 combines with J gene TRBJ2-7; no definite D call. The CDR3 has 16 amino acids. From germline, CDR1 is ENHRY and CDR2 SYGVKD. Deletions cut 0 bases from V and 5 bases from J, with 17 bases between. CDR3 DNA sequence: TGTGCCATCAGTGAGTCGTCGACGCCTCTCGGTGACGAGCAGTACTTC. It codes for CAISESSTPLGDEQYF.

V and J are TRBV19 and TRBJ1-3, with TRBD1 as a possible D gene (5 bases). CDR1 is LNHDA and CDR2 is SQIVND in the germline V gene (reference sequence). V was trimmed by 3 bases and J by 0 bases, leaving 15 bases between them. CDR3 length: 17 amino acids. Written as DNA, the CDR3 is TGTGCCAGTAGTATTTCAGGACACCCGACCTCTGGAAACACCATATATTTT. It translates to CASSISGHPTSGNTIYF.

The chain employs TRBV5-6 and TRBJ1-1, with a possible D match to TRBD1 (6 bases). Germline CDR1 and CDR2: SGHDT and YYEEEE. V was trimmed by 4 bases and J by 2 bases, leaving 12 bases between them. CDR3 size: 14 residues. CDR3 loop: CASSADRRNTEAFF. DNA for the CDR3: TGTGCCAGCAGCGCTGACAGGAGAAACACTGAAGCTTTCTTT.

The chain joins TRBV19 to TRBJ2-6; D gene uncertain. From germline, CDR1 is LNHDA and CDR2 SQIVND (reference sequence). V was shortened by 1 base and J by 2 bases, with 9 bases between the two germline ends. CDR3 size: 16 residues. CDR3 sequence reads: CASSIGGGTGANVLTF. As DNA, the CDR3 is TGTGCCAGTAGTATAGGGGGTGGTACTGGGGCCAACGTCCTGACTTTC.

V usage is TRBV11-1 and J usage is TRBJ1-4; 7 positions match TRBD1. J lost 8 bases, V lost 5 bases, and 11 bases had no gene match. Germline V lookup: CDR1 SGHAT, CDR2 FQDESV (reference sequence). The CDR3 consists of 15 residues. DNA for the CDR3: TGTGCCAGCAGCGCCAACAGGGGCCCCGGGGAAAAACTGTTTTTT. It specifies CASSANRGPGEKLFF.

The V call is TRBV2, the J call TRBJ2-7; possible D gene TRBD1, 5 bases. CDR1 SNHLY and CDR2 FYNNEI come from the germline V gene. The germline V and J ends were trimmed by 2 bases and 4 bases, with 6 bases remaining between them. This CDR3 is 12 amino acids long. CDR3 protein: CASSEKGYEQYF. CDR3 nucleotide sequence: TGTGCCAGCAGTGAAAAGGGGTACGAGCAGTACTTC.